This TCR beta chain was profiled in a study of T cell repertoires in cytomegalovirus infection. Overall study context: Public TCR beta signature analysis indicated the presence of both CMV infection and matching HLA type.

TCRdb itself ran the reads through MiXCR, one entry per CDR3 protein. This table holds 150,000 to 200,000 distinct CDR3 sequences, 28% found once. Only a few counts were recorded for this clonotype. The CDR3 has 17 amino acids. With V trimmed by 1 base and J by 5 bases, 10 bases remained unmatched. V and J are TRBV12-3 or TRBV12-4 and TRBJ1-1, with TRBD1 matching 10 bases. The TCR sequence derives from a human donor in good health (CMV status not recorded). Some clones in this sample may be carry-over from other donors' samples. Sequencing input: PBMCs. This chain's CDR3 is CASSLGQGAALGTEAFF. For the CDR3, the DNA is TGTGCCAGCAGTTTAGGACAGGGGGCCGCCCTGGGGACTGAAGCTTTCTTT.